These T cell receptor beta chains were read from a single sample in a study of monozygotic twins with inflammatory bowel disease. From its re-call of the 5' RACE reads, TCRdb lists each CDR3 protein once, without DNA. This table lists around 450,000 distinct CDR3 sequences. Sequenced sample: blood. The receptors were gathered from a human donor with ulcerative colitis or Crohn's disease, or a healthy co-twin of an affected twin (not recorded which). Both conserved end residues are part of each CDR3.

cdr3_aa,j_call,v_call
CATSVGNNYGYTF,TRBJ1-2,TRBV15
CASSTRTSSTGELFF,TRBJ2-2,TRBV7-2
CATSIGQGFYEQYF,TRBJ2-7,TRBV15
CASSLTLSGELFF,TRBJ2-2,TRBV7-3
CASSLWGRGTDTQYF,TRBJ2-3,TRBV28
CASSRQGTWQYF,TRBJ2-7,TRBV7-2
CASSKDRGLYQETQYF,TRBJ2-5,TRBV12-3/TRBV12-4
CASSTNRVPYEQYF,TRBJ2-7,TRBV7-6
CASSRQGRSSSGANVLTF,TRBJ2-6,TRBV6-1
CSAPSGGSYNEQFF,TRBJ2-1,TRBV20-1
CASSLEAGGPRDTQYF,TRBJ2-3,TRBV7-9
CSSRDANSPLHF,TRBJ1-6,TRBV20-1
CASSREGENEKLFF,TRBJ1-4,TRBV7-2
CAGLGQGNTEAFF,TRBJ1-1,TRBV7-2
CAISRQGYLGEQYF,TRBJ2-7,TRBV10-3
CASSQGGGGLNTEAFF,TRBJ1-1,TRBV4-2
CAWSWGRLGAGELFF,TRBJ2-2,TRBV30
CASSQITFGELFF,TRBJ2-2,TRBV3-1
CASSLSSWAGEQFF,TRBJ2-1,TRBV7-2
CASSRGGAAQFF,TRBJ2-1,TRBV18
CASNDPRGLEQFF,TRBJ2-1,TRBV6-1
CASSWSGGSTDTQYF,TRBJ2-3,TRBV5-1
CASTLRPGGSEQYF,TRBJ2-7,TRBV2
CSAGTGSAGPYEQYF,TRBJ2-7,TRBV20-1
CASSVEGRPSVANVLTF,TRBJ2-6,TRBV9
CASSLLTGFGDTQYF,TRBJ2-3,TRBV5-1
CASKVGIYTEAFF,TRBJ1-1,TRBV12-3/TRBV12-4
CASSMLAPEQPQHF,TRBJ1-5,TRBV19
CASSLEVSNEQFF,TRBJ2-1,TRBV5-1
CSASLRGDQETQYF,TRBJ2-5,TRBV20-1
CASRTGQRNQPQHF,TRBJ1-5,TRBV21-1
CASLRTPGSPLHF,TRBJ1-6,TRBV19
CSARMLNEQFF,TRBJ2-1,TRBV20-1
CASSFFDGDYNEQFF,TRBJ2-1,TRBV12-3/TRBV12-4
CASSSPRAGMIYGYTF,TRBJ1-2,TRBV7-9
CASILAGANVLTF,TRBJ2-6,TRBV7-2
CASSISGSGSEQFF,TRBJ2-1,TRBV19
CSVVRGNTEAFF,TRBJ1-1,TRBV29-1
CASSLGQADIETQYF,TRBJ2-5,TRBV7-2
CASRGAEEEKLFF,TRBJ1-4,TRBV27
CASSLAGPAGTQYF,TRBJ2-5,TRBV7-2